Each of the 5 T cell receptor beta chains below was sequenced from the same sample in a study of shared clonotypes between healthy human individuals. CD45RO negativity and positive selection for CCR7 defined naive CD8 cells, a population that excluded terminally differentiated effector memory CD45RA+ cells. Sequenced by immunoSEQ multiplex PCR; TCRdb stores in-frame clones only, minus some. The top ten clones hold approximately 1% of a sample with 1.5 million to 2.5 million clones, approximately 94% of them seen once. Sequencing used naive CD8+ T cells sorted from blood. Receptors were obtained from a young man in good health.

The genes are TRBV6-5 and TRBJ2-3, with D perhaps TRBD2 (6 bases). CDR1 MNHEY and CDR2 SVGAGI come from the germline V gene. The CDR3 runs to 13 residues. The germline V and J ends were trimmed by 6 bases and 4 bases, with 11 bases remaining between them. The DNA of the CDR3 is TGTGCCAGCAGCCTCGGAGGGTCAGATACGCAGTATTTT. It codes for CASSLGGSDTQYF.

The sample holds one count of this clone. The rearrangement joins TRBV5-6 to TRBJ2-5, with D uncertain. V gave up 1 base and J gave up 4 bases, with 5 bases separating them. From germline, CDR1 is SGHDT and CDR2 YYEEEE. This CDR3 has 12 amino acids. In DNA, the CDR3 is TGTGCCAGCAGCTTGCAGTCAGAGACCCAGTACTTC. Residues: CASSLQSETQYF.

The genes are TRBV19 and TRBJ1-4; D not resolved. CDR3 length: 13 amino acids. Trimming removed 1 base from V and 5 bases from J, with 5 bases in between. Per germline, CDR1 LNHDA and CDR2 SQIVND (reference sequence). This CDR3 is CASSIGRNEKLFF. CDR3 nucleotide sequence: TGTGCCAGTAGTATAGGACGGAATGAAAAACTGTTTTTT. The complete variable domain, with remaining parts taken from reference TRBV19 and TRBJ1-4, reads DGGITQSPKYLFRKEGQNVTLSCEQNLNHDAMYWYRQDPGQGLRLIYYSQIVNDFQKGDIAEGYSVSREKKESFPLTVTSAQKNPTAFYLCASSIGRNEKLFFGSGTQLSVL.

V usage is TRBV30 and J usage is TRBJ1-1; D unclear. Germline lookup yields CDR1 GTSNPN and CDR2 SVGIG (reference sequence). CDR3 length: 13 amino acids. Between the trimmed V and J ends, which lost 1 base and 7 bases, there was a span of 13 bases. Here the CDR3 DNA reads TGTGCCTGGAGTGACGGGTTGGGCTATGAAGCTTTCTTT. This encodes CAWSDGLGYEAFF.

Notes on this clone: This sample includes further DNA sequences coding for the same CDR3. The chain carries TRBV27 and TRBJ1-1; D uncertain. Germline loops: CDR1 MNHEY, CDR2 SMNVEV (reference sequence). The V end was cut by 5 bases, the J end by 3 bases, with 10 bases between. This CDR3 contains 13 residues. For the CDR3, the DNA is TGTGCCAGCAGTCCACTGGGCTACACTGAAGCTTTCTTT. This gives the protein CASSPLGYTEAFF.